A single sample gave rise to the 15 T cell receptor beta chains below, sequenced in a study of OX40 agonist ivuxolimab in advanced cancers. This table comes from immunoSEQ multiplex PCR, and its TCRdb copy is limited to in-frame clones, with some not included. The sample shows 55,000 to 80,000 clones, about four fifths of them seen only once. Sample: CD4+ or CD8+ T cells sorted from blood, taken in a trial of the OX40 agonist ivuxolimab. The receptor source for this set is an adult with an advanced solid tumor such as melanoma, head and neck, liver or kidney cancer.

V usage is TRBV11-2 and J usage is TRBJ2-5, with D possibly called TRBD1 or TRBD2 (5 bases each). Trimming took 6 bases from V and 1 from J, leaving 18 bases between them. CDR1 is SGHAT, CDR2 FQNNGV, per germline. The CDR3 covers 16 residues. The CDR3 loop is CASRTSGTTLQETQYF. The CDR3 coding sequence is TGTGCCAGCAGGACGTCCGGGACCACCCTCCAAGAGACCCAGTACTTC. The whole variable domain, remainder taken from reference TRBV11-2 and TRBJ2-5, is EAGVAQSPRYKIIEKRQSVAFWCNPISGHATLYWYQQILGQGPKLLIQFQNNGVVDDSQLPKDRFSAERLKGVDSTLKIQPAKLEDSAVYLCASRTSGTTLQETQYFGPGTRLLVL.

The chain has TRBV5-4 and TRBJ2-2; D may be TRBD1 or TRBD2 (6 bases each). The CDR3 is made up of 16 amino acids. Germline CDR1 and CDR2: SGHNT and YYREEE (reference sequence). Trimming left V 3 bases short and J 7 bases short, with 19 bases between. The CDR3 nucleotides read TGTGCCAGCAGCTCACCTAGGGGGGTAAATTTCGGGGAGCTGTTTTTT. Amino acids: CASSSPRGVNFGELFF.

The CDR3 protein is CASHRASSYEQYF. In nucleotides, the CDR3 is TGTGCCAGCCACCGGGCCAGCTCCTACGAGCAGTACTTC. V gene TRBV6-5 combines with J gene TRBJ2-7; D remains ambiguous. The V and J ends lost 8 bases and 0 bases respectively, with 11 bases between them. There are 13 residues in the CDR3. The germline CDR1 and CDR2 sequences are MNHEY and SVGAGI.

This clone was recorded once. CDR3 loop: CASSEVSGGGDTQYF. The CDR3 DNA follows: TGTGCCAGCAGTGAAGTAAGCGGGGGTGGAGATACGCAGTATTTT. V usage is TRBV6-1 and J usage is TRBJ2-3, with TRBD2 matching 8 bases. V was pared by 1 base and J by 5 bases, with 5 bases of the junction left unmatched. The CDR3 is 15 amino acids. Germline V gives CDR1 MNHNS, CDR2 SASEGT.

This CDR3 is CASTGQGMNQPQHF. CDR3 nucleotide sequence: TGTGCCAGCACTGGACAAGGAATGAATCAGCCCCAGCATTTT. The chain combines TRBV5-5 with TRBJ1-5, with a possible D match to TRBD1 (5 bases). In germline, CDR1 is SGHKS, CDR2 YYEKEE (reference sequence). The CDR3 runs 14 residues. V was cut by 6 bases and J by 4 bases, with 14 bases left in between.

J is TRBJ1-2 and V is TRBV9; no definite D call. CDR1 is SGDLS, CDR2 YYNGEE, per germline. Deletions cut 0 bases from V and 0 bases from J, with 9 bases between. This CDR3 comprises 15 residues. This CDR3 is CASSVGVQPNYGYTF. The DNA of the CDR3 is TGTGCCAGCAGCGTAGGGGTACAGCCTAACTATGGCTACACCTTC.

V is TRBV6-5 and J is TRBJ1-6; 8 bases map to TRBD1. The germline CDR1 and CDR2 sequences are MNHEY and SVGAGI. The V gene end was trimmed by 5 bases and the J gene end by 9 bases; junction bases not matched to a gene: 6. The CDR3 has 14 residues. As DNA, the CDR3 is TGTGCCAGCAGTAACCCAGGGGGCCCTTCACCCCTCCACTTT. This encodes CASSNPGGPSPLHF.

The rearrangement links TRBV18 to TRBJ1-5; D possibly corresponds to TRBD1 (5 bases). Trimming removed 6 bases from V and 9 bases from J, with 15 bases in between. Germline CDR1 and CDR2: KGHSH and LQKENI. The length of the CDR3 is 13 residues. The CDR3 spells CASSRGEDLPQHF. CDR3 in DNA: TGTGCCAGCTCCCGGGGGGAAGACTTGCCCCAGCATTTT.

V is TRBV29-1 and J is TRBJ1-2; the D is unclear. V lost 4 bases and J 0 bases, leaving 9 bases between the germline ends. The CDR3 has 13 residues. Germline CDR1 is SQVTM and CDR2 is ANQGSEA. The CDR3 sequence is CSVGSRSNYGYTF. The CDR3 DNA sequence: TGCAGCGTTGGTTCTAGATCTAACTATGGCTACACCTTC. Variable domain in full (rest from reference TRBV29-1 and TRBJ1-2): SAVISQKPSRDICQRGTSLTIQCQVDSQVTMMFWYRQQPGQSLTLIATANQGSEATYESGFVIDKFPISRPNLTFSTLTVSNMSPEDSSIYLCSVGSRSNYGYTFGSGTRLTVV.

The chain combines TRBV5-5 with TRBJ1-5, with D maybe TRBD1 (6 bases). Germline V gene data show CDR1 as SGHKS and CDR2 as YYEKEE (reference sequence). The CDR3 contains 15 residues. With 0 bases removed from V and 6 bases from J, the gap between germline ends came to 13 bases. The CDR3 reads CASSLDRDGGQPQHF. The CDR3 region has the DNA TGTGCCAGCAGCTTGGACAGGGATGGAGGTCAGCCCCAGCATTTT.

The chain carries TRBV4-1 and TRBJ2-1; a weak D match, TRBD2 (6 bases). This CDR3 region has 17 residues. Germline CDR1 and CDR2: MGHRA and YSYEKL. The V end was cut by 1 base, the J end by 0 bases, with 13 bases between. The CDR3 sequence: CASSQGRGTISYNEQFF. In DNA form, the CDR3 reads TGCGCCAGCAGCCAAGGGAGGGGTACCATCTCCTACAATGAGCAGTTCTTC.

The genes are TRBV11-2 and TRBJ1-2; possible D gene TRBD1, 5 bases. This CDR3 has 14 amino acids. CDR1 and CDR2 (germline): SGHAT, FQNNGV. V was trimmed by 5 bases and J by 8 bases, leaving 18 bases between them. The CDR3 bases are TGTGCCAGCAGCATCTACGGCCTAGGGGAAGGCTACACCTTC. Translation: CASSIYGLGEGYTF.

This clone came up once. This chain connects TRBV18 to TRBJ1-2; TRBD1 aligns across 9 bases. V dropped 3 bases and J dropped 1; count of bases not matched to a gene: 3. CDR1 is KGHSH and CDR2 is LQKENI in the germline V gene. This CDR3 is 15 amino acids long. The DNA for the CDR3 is TGTGCCAGCTCACCTGGGACAGGGAGTAACTATGGCTACACCTTC. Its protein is CASSPGTGSNYGYTF.

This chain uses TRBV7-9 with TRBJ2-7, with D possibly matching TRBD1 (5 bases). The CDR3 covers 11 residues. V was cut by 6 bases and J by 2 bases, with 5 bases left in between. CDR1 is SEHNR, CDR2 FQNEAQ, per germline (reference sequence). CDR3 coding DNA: TGTGCCAGCAGACAGGCCTACGAGCAGTACTTC. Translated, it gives CASRQAYEQYF. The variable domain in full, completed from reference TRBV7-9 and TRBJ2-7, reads DTGVSQNPRHKITKRGQNVTFRCDPISEHNRLYWYRQTLGQGPEFLTYFQNEAQLEKSRLLSDRFSAERPKGSFSTLEIQRTEQGDSAMYLCASRQAYEQYFGPGTRLTVT.

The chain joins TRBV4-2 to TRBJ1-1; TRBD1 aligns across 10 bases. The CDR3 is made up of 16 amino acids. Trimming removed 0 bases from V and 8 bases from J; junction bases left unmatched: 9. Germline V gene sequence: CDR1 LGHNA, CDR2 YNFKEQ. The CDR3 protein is CASSQDARGTGAEAFF. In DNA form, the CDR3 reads TGTGCCAGCAGCCAAGATGCTCGAGGGACAGGGGCCGAAGCTTTCTTT.